Included here is one T cell receptor beta chain sequence, with context. From germline, CDR1 is MNHEY and CDR2 SVGAGI. V shed 3 bases and J 2 bases; nucleotides not matched to a gene: 2. This CDR3 is 14 amino acids long. The data were taken from a study of technical replicates of blood from a handful of donors. The method was immunoSEQ multiplex PCR; TCRdb's version includes in-frame clones alone and lacks a portion of them. Here the sample spans about 59,000 clones, about 93% being singletons. Sequencing input: PBMCs. The rearrangement uses TRBV6-5 and TRBJ2-7; TRBD1 matches at 9 bases. The receptor was derived from a human donor in good health. Some clones in this sample may be carry-over from other donors' samples. The CDR3 here is CASSYRTGAYEQYF. CDR3 DNA sequence: TGTGCCAGCAGTTATCGGACAGGGGCCTACGAGCAGTACTTC.